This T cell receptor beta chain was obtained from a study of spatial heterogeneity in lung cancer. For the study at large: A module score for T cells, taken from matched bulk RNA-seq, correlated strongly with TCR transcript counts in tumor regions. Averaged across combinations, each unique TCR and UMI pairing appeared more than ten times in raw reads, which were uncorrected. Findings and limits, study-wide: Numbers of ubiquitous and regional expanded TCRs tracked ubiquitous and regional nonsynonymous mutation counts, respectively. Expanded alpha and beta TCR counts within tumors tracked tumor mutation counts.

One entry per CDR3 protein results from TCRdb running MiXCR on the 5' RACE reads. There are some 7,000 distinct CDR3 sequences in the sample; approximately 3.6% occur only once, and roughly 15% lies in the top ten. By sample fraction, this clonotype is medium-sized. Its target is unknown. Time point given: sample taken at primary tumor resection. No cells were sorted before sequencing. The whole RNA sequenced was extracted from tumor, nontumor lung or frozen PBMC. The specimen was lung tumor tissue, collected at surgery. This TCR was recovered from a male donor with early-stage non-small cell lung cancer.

In DNA, the CDR3 is TGTGCCAGCAGTTACAGGGAGAGCTCCTACGAGCAGTACTTC. Protein: CASSYRESSYEQYF. V is TRBV6-2 or TRBV6-3 and J is TRBJ2-7; weak D call: TRBD2 (5 bases). Trimming took 2 bases from V and 0 from J, leaving 8 bases between them. CDR1 and CDR2 from the germline V gene are MNHEY and SVGEGT. The length of the CDR3 is 14 residues.